This T cell receptor beta chain was identified in a study of blood T cell repertoires in COVID-19. This table comes from immunoSEQ multiplex PCR, and its TCRdb copy is limited to in-frame clones, with some not included. The profile shows about 370,000 clones, roughly nine tenths of them singletons. In assigning cohorts, the study relied on participant-reported clinical history. After removal of 1 base from V and 2 bases from J, the junction contained 14 bases not matched to a gene. The V gene's germline CDR1 is SEHNR and CDR2 FQNEAQ (reference sequence). The CDR3 is made up of 19 amino acids. This sequence was found in a woman aged 40 to 49 who had been exposed to COVID-19. Sequencing was carried out using PBMCs or T cells enriched from blood (not recorded which). The V gene is TRBV7-9, the J gene TRBJ2-3, with TRBD2 matching 8 bases. This CDR3 reads CASSLVIGSSGGNTDTQYF. Here the CDR3 DNA reads TGTGCCAGCAGCTTAGTCATTGGGTCCAGCGGGGGAAACACAGATACGCAGTATTTT. Supplemented by reference TRBV7-9 and TRBJ2-3, the full variable domain reads DTGVSQNPRHKITKRGQNVTFRCDPISEHNRLYWYRQTLGQGPEFLTYFQNEAQLEKSRLLSDRFSAERPKGSFSTLEIQRTEQGDSAMYLCASSLVIGSSGGNTDTQYFGPGTRLTVL.